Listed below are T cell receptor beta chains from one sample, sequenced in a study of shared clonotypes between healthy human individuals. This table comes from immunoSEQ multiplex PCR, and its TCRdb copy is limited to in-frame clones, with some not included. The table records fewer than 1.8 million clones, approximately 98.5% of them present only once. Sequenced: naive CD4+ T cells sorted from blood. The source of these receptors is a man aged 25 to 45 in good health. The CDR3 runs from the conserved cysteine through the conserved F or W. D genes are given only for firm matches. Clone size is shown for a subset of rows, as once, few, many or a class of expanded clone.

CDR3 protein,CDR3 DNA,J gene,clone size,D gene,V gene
CASSAQGGEEKLFF,TGTGCCAGCAGCGCACAGGGTGGGGAAGAAAAACTGTTTTTT,TRBJ1-4,.,.,TRBV9
CASSSRVGLNTEAFF,TGTGCCAGCTCGTCCAGGGTGGGGTTGAACACTGAAGCTTTCTTT,TRBJ1-1,.,.,TRBV18
CASSLARGAGNTIYF,TGTGCCAGCAGCTTAGCCCGGGGCGCGGGAAACACCATATATTTT,TRBJ1-3,.,.,TRBV7-2
CASSLGRTGYSNQPQHF,TGTGCCAGCAGCTTGGGTAGGACGGGGTATAGCAATCAGCCCCAGCATTTT,TRBJ1-5,.,.,TRBV5-5
CASSLALDGYSNQPQHF,TGTGCCAGCAGCTTAGCGTTGGACGGATATAGCAATCAGCCCCAGCATTTT,TRBJ1-5,.,.,TRBV7-8
CASSSPGIAGHEQYF,TGTGCCAGCAGTAGCCCCGGTATAGCGGGCCACGAGCAGTACTTC,TRBJ2-7,.,TRBD2,TRBV28
CASSPGTGGVQPQHF,TGTGCCAGCAGCCCAGGGACAGGGGGCGTTCAGCCCCAGCATTTT,TRBJ1-5,.,TRBD1,TRBV7-8
CASSSDSGLAEKYNEQFF,TGTGCCAGCTCTTCAGACTCGGGACTAGCGGAGAAATACAATGAGCAGTTCTTC,TRBJ2-1,.,TRBD2,TRBV18
CASSLSGRQETQYF,TGTGCCAGCAGCTTATCCGGGAGGCAAGAGACCCAGTACTTC,TRBJ2-5,.,TRBD2,TRBV13
CASSLVGQPQHF,TGTGCCAGCAGCTTAGTTGGGCAGCCCCAGCATTTT,TRBJ1-5,.,.,TRBV7-9
CASSLDRPRYYGYTF,TGTGCCAGCAGCTTAGATCGTCCCAGATACTATGGCTACACCTTC,TRBJ1-2,.,.,TRBV11-2
CASSLEEVRETQYF,TGTGCCAGCAGCCTCGAGGAGGTGCGAGAGACCCAGTACTTC,TRBJ2-5,.,.,TRBV7-8
CASSETGYEQFF,TGTGCCAGCAGTGAAACGGGGTATGAGCAGTTCTTC,TRBJ2-1,.,.,TRBV2
CASSSGLAGEQYF,TGTGCCAGCAGTTCTGGACTAGCGGGGGAGCAGTACTTC,TRBJ2-7,.,TRBD2,TRBV28
CASSIPPGRASYNEQFF,TGTGCCAGTAGTATCCCTCCCGGGAGGGCCTCCTACAATGAGCAGTTCTTC,TRBJ2-1,.,TRBD2,TRBV19
CASSPAALPKEQYF,TGTGCCAGCTCACCAGCCGCACTCCCTAAAGAGCAGTACTTC,TRBJ2-7,.,.,TRBV18
CSGGTSGYNEQFF,TGCAGCGGAGGGACTAGCGGGTACAATGAGCAGTTCTTC,TRBJ2-1,.,TRBD2,TRBV29-1
CASSGLAGGPRETQYF,TGTGCCAGCTCAGGACTAGCGGGAGGGCCCCGAGAGACCCAGTACTTC,TRBJ2-5,.,TRBD2,TRBV18
CASSVRDQETQYF,TGCGCCAGCAGCGTCAGGGACCAAGAGACCCAGTACTTC,TRBJ2-5,.,.,TRBV5-1
CASSPTSGSDIQYF,TGCGCCAGCAGCCCGACTAGCGGGAGTGACATTCAGTACTTC,TRBJ2-4,.,TRBD2,TRBV5-1
CASSLYVSSYEQYF,TGTGCCAGCAGCTTATATGTCAGTTCCTACGAGCAGTACTTC,TRBJ2-7,.,.,TRBV11-2
CASAPSGAPQFF,TGTGCCAGCGCTCCGTCCGGCGCGCCGCAGTTCTTC,TRBJ2-1,.,.,TRBV5-5
CASSLEKGLNYGYTF,TGTGCCAGCAGCTTAGAGAAGGGGCTGAACTATGGCTACACCTTC,TRBJ1-2,.,.,TRBV11-2
CASSFWGSTEAFF,TGTGCCAGCAGCTTTTGGGGGTCCACTGAAGCTTTCTTT,TRBJ1-1,.,.,TRBV5-5
CASSSQGRETQYF,TGTGCCAGCAGTTCCCAGGGGAGGGAGACCCAGTACTTC,TRBJ2-5,.,.,TRBV5-5
CASSVRSGPWYQPQHF,TGTGCCAGCAGCGTACGTTCGGGGCCATGGTATCAGCCCCAGCATTTT,TRBJ1-5,once,.,TRBV9
CASSLEHRAGEGEQYF,TGCGCCAGCAGCTTGGAACATCGGGCAGGGGAGGGAGAGCAGTACTTC,TRBJ2-7,.,.,TRBV5-1
CASSSNKDSYNEQFF,TGTGCCAGCAGTTCCAACAAGGATTCCTACAATGAGCAGTTCTTC,TRBJ2-1,.,.,TRBV27
CATSSPGTASETQYF,TGTGCCACCAGCTCGCCGGGGACGGCCTCAGAGACCCAGTACTTC,TRBJ2-5,.,.,TRBV15
CASSLRKSGGYEQYF,TGTGCCAGCAGTTTACGGAAGAGCGGGGGCTACGAGCAGTACTTC,TRBJ2-7,once,TRBD2,TRBV28
CASSSYGTQLDEQFF,TGTGCCAGCAGCTCGTACGGGACCCAGCTGGATGAGCAGTTCTTC,TRBJ2-1,.,.,TRBV7-8
CASSTGDIADTQYF,TGTGCCAGCTCGACAGGGGACATAGCAGATACGCAGTATTTT,TRBJ2-3,.,TRBD1,TRBV18
CASASGPLTFEQYF,TGTGCCAGCGCATCAGGGCCTCTCACCTTCGAGCAGTACTTC,TRBJ2-7,.,.,TRBV6-5
CASSTGQGPNTEAFF,TGCGCCAGCAGCACAGGACAGGGTCCGAACACTGAAGCTTTCTTT,TRBJ1-1,.,TRBD1,TRBV5-1
CASSSTSGGTQYF,TGTGCCAGCAGCTCAACTAGCGGAGGGACCCAGTACTTC,TRBJ2-5,.,TRBD2,TRBV11-2
CASSVLPPRGNEQFF,TGTGCCAGCAGCGTATTGCCCCCAAGGGGGAATGAGCAGTTCTTC,TRBJ2-1,.,.,TRBV9
CASRQTGTGANTIYF,TGTGCCAGCAGGCAGACCGGGACAGGGGCGAACACCATATATTTT,TRBJ1-3,.,TRBD1,TRBV7-9
CAWTEGGAEQYF,TGTGCCTGGACCGAAGGGGGGGCCGAGCAGTACTTC,TRBJ2-7,.,.,TRBV30
CASRATNEQFF,TGTGCCAGCAGGGCAACCAATGAGCAGTTCTTC,TRBJ2-1,.,.,TRBV2
CASSLEQGLAYEQYF,TGTGCCAGCAGCTTAGAGCAGGGTTTGGCCTACGAGCAGTACTTC,TRBJ2-7,.,.,TRBV7-2